One and the same sample provided the 15 T cell receptor beta chains below, sequenced in a study of blood T cell repertoires in COVID-19 (TCRdb year 2020). The method behind the library was the immunoSEQ multiplex PCR assay. TCRdb provides this immuneACCESS table in a form limited to in-frame rearrangements. Some clones are lacking; in checked studies, under half of them reflect an unresolved V gene, and why the rest are absent is not known. Across this sample there are approximately 220,000 clones, with roughly 80% seen only once. Jointly, the top ten make up more than 9% of the sample. Sequencing input: peripheral blood. The receptors stem from a woman aged 80 or over with acute or convalescent COVID-19.

The chain has TRBV16 and TRBJ1-2, with 11 bases aligning to TRBD1. The trim removed 2 bases at V and 3 bases at J, leaving 5 bases unmatched. The CDR3 is made up of 16 amino acids. Germline CDR1 reads KGHSY; CDR2 reads FQNENV. The CDR3 sequence is CASSQNPGQGDYGYTF. The CDR3 coding sequence is TGTGCCAGCAGCCAAAATCCGGGACAGGGGGACTATGGCTACACCTTC.

V is TRBV5-1 and J is TRBJ2-7; possible D gene TRBD1, 5 bases. Germline V CDR1 and CDR2: SGHRS, YFSETQ. Trimming took 3 bases from V and 5 from J, leaving 12 bases between them. The CDR3 has 13 amino acids. The CDR3 region has the DNA TGCGCCAGCAGCTCACCAACCAGGGACGAGCAGTACTTC. Translation: CASSSPTRDEQYF.

The rearrangement joins TRBV10-3 to TRBJ2-3; D perhaps matches TRBD1 (5 bases). In germline, CDR1 is ENHRY, CDR2 SYGVKD. The CDR3 is 14 amino acids. V lost 7 bases and J lost 8, with 19 bases in between. The CDR3 region is CAITPSGAEGTQYF. The CDR3 DNA reads TGTGCCATCACCCCCAGTGGGGCCGAAGGTACGCAGTATTTT.

The rearrangement links TRBV5-4 to TRBJ2-3; the match to TRBD2 covers 8 bases. V trimming: 7 bases; J trimming: 2 bases; junction bases outside the gene matches: 15. This CDR3 comprises 17 residues. Germline CDR1 reads SGHNT; CDR2 reads YYREEE (reference sequence). CDR3 sequence reads: CASAISGGDFSTDTQYF. CDR3 nucleotides: TGTGCCAGCGCAATCTCGGGGGGGGACTTCTCCACAGATACGCAGTATTTT. Looking up the rest from reference TRBV5-4 and TRBJ2-3 gives the full variable domain: ETGVTQSPTHLIKTRGQQVTLRCSSQSGHNTVSWYQQALGQGPQFIFQYYREEENGRGNFPPRFSGLQFPNYSSELNVNALELDDSALYLCASAISGGDFSTDTQYFGPGTRLTVL.

This clone occurred a few times. The chain recombines TRBV5-1 with TRBJ1-2, with D hard to call. Germline V gene data show CDR1 as SGHRS and CDR2 as YFSETQ. V lost 4 bases and J lost 6, with 16 bases in between. The CDR3 totals 14 residues. DNA of the CDR3: TGCGCCAGCAGCGACTTAGAGCGATCGAATGGCTACACCTTC. Its translation: CASSDLERSNGYTF.

The J gene is TRBJ1-2, the V gene TRBV11-3, with D hard to call. The V gene lost 0 bases and the J gene lost 8 bases, with 16 bases spanning the gap. Germline lookup yields CDR1 SGHNT and CDR2 YENEEA. The CDR3 runs 15 residues. The CDR3 is CASSLEGGSSVGYTF. DNA for the CDR3: TGTGCCAGCAGCTTAGAAGGCGGGAGCAGCGTGGGCTACACCTTC. The entire variable domain, with the rest obtained from reference TRBV11-3 and TRBJ1-2, is as follows: EAGVVQSPRYKIIEKKQPVAFWCNPISGHNTLYWYLQNLGQGPELLIRYENEEAVDDSQLPKDRFSAERLKGVDSTLKIQPAELGDSAVYLCASSLEGGSSVGYTFGSGTRLTVV.

The chain carries TRBV2 and TRBJ2-7, with 7 bases matching TRBD1. The junction had 11 bases not matched to a gene; V was cut back by 5 bases and J by 7 bases. This CDR3 is built from 14 residues. Germline V lookup: CDR1 SNHLY, CDR2 FYNNEI. Here the CDR3 reads CASSTDRNTIEQYF. DNA of the CDR3: TGTGCCAGCAGTACGGACAGGAATACGATTGAGCAGTACTTC.

This clone was counted a single time. The chain is built from TRBV5-1 and TRBJ2-7, with D tentatively TRBD1 (6 bases). V was clipped by 6 bases and J by 2 bases, with 15 bases between them. CDR1 and CDR2 (germline): SGHRS, YFSETQ. The CDR3 totals 14 residues. The CDR3: CASTPLQGPYEQYF. CDR3 bases: TGCGCCAGCACCCCCTTACAGGGTCCCTACGAGCAGTACTTC.

J is TRBJ1-2 and V is TRBV7-2, with 12 nucleotides matching TRBD1. Germline CDR1 SGHTA, CDR2 FQGNSA. This CDR3 comprises 16 residues. The V segment lost 5 bases and the J segment 4 bases; nucleotides outside the gene matches: 8. This chain's CDR3 is CASSASLGQGAYGYTF. The CDR3 DNA reads as TGTGCCAGCAGCGCAAGTTTGGGACAGGGGGCCTATGGCTACACCTTC.

The chain has TRBV24-1 and TRBJ2-6, with TRBD1 matching over 8 bases. Germline V CDR1 and CDR2: KGHDR, SFDVKD. CDR3 length: 18 amino acids. V shed 2 bases and J 2 bases; nucleotides not matched to a gene: 7. DNA for the CDR3: TGTGCCACCAGTGATTCCCCAGGGGGCATCCCTGGGGCCAACGTCCTGACTTTC. The encoded protein is CATSDSPGGIPGANVLTF.

The J gene is TRBJ1-1, the V gene TRBV29-1; D is possibly TRBD1 (6 bases). Trimming pared 4 bases from V and 3 bases from J, leaving 15 bases between. Germline loops: CDR1 SQVTM, CDR2 ANQGSEA. The CDR3 covers 14 residues. CDR3 DNA sequence: TGCAGCGTTGGAGGGGGTCTGTTGGACACTGAAGCTTTCTTT. It yields the protein CSVGGGLLDTEAFF.

The chain couples TRBV7-9 to TRBJ1-5, with D maybe TRBD1 (5 bases). The germline CDR1 and CDR2 sequences are SEHNR and FQNEAQ (reference sequence). The CDR3 length is 14 residues. V was cut by 5 bases and J by 6 bases, with 14 bases left in between. In nucleotides, the CDR3 is TGTGCCAGCAGCCCCCGGGGGGGTTCTCAGCCCCAGCATTTT. This gives the protein CASSPRGGSQPQHF.

V is TRBV19 and J is TRBJ1-5; 9 bases are shared with TRBD1. The V and J ends lost 5 bases and 2 bases, in that order; junction bases with no gene match: 1. The CDR3 runs to 14 residues. Germline lookup yields CDR1 LNHDA and CDR2 SQIVND (reference sequence). CDR3 coding DNA: TGTGCCAGTAGTGGGACAGGGCGCAATCAGCCCCAGCATTTT. Amino acid sequence: CASSGTGRNQPQHF.

This chain joins TRBV25-1 and TRBJ1-2; weak D call: TRBD1 (6 bases). The CDR3 loop spans 16 amino acids. Germline V CDR1 and CDR2: MGHDK, SYGVNS. V was trimmed by 3 bases and J by 1 base, leaving 15 bases between them. The DNA for the CDR3 is TGTGCCAGCAGTGACCGGGGGCGGGGGGATAACTATGGCTACACCTTC. As protein: CASSDRGRGDNYGYTF.

This sequence joins TRBV6-5 and TRBJ1-6; D unclear. Per the germline V gene, CDR1 is MNHEY and CDR2 is SVGAGI. Trimming removed 7 bases from V and 5 bases from J, with 12 bases in between. The CDR3 is 14 amino acids. The CDR3 loop reads CASKRAGDNSPLHF. Written as DNA, the CDR3 is TGTGCCAGCAAAAGGGCGGGAGATAATTCACCCCTCCACTTT.